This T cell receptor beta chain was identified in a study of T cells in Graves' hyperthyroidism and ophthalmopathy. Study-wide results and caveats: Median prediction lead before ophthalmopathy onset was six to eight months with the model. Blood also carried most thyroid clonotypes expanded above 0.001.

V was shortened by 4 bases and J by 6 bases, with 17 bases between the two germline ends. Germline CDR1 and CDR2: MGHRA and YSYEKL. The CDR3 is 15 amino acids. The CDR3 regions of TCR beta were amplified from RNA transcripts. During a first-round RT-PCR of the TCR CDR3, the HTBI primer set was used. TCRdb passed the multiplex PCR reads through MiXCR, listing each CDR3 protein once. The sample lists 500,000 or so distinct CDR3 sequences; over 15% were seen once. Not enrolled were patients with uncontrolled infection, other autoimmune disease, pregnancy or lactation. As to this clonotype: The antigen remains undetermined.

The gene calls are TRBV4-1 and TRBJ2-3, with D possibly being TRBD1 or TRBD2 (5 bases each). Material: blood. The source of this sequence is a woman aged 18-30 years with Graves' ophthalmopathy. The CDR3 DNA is TGCGCCAGCAGCCCCACCGCTACTGAGGGGGATACGCAGTATTTT. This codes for CASSPTATEGDTQYF.